These 26 T cell receptor beta chains were all obtained from the same sample, sequenced in a study of blood T cell repertoires in COVID-19. Measured with immunoSEQ multiplex PCR; TCRdb has only the in-frame clones, and not every one. The table has over 350,000 clones, 70% to 90% seen once. The sequenced sample was peripheral blood. The receptor set was obtained from a woman aged 25-40 years with active or convalescent COVID-19.

This clone was counted a single time. The chain has TRBV7-8 and TRBJ1-4; 7 bases line up with TRBD1. J lost 8 bases, V lost 1 base, and 7 bases had no gene match. Germline CDR1 is SGHVS and CDR2 is FQNEAQ. CDR3 length: 15 amino acids. As DNA, the CDR3 is TGTGCCAGCAGCTTAGTGTACAGGGGAGGCGAAAAACTGTTTTTT. The encoded protein is CASSLVYRGGEKLFF.

The chain employs TRBV11-3 and TRBJ2-1; TRBD2 matches 11 bases. CDR1 SGHNT and CDR2 YENEEA come from the germline V gene. Trimming cost V 4 bases and J 3 bases; bases outside gene matches: 5. The CDR3 is 16 amino acids. This chain's CDR3 is CASSSGTSGYYNEQFF. CDR3 DNA sequence: TGTGCCAGCAGCTCCGGGACTAGCGGATACTACAATGAGCAGTTCTTC.

The chain uses TRBV2 and TRBJ1-2; D might be TRBD1 (5 bases). This CDR3 contains 13 residues. V was cut by 1 base and J by 3 bases, with 6 bases left in between. Germline CDR1 SNHLY, CDR2 FYNNEI. The chain's CDR3 is CASSEEGYYGYTF. The CDR3 nucleotides read TGTGCCAGCAGTGAAGAGGGGTACTATGGCTACACCTTC.

The chain carries TRBV5-1 and TRBJ2-2, with a possible D match to TRBD1 (6 bases). Germline V CDR1 and CDR2: SGHRS, YFSETQ. V lost 7 bases and J lost 3, with 13 bases in between. CDR3 length: 14 residues. As DNA, the CDR3 is TGCGCCAGCTCTACTCAGGGGTACACCGGGGAGCTGTTTTTT. It codes for CASSTQGYTGELFF.

This chain uses TRBV7-2 with TRBJ2-5; 7 bases line up with TRBD2. V shed 2 bases and J 1 base; nucleotides not matched to a gene: 10. From germline, CDR1 is SGHTA and CDR2 FQGNSA. CDR3 length: 17 amino acids. The DNA for the CDR3 is TGTGCCAGCAGCTTAACGAGGGCCAGCGGGGTCCAAGAGACCCAGTACTTC. Amino acid sequence: CASSLTRASGVQETQYF. Filled out from reference TRBV7-2 and TRBJ2-5, the complete variable domain reads GAGVSQSPSNKVTEKGKDVELRCDPISGHTALYWYRQSLGQGLEFLIYFQGNSAPDKSGLPSDRFSAERTGGSVSTLTIQRTQQEDSAVYLCASSLTRASGVQETQYFGPGTRLLVL.

The chain employs TRBV2 and TRBJ1-2; D not resolved. The CDR3 has 13 residues. Deletions cut 8 bases from V and 2 bases from J, with 12 bases between. Germline lookup yields CDR1 SNHLY and CDR2 FYNNEI. The CDR3 protein is CASCFSVNYGYTF. In nucleotides, the CDR3 is TGTGCCAGCTGTTTTTCGGTGAACTATGGCTACACCTTC.

This chain joins TRBV9 and TRBJ2-2, with 13 bases aligning to TRBD2. The junction had 4 bases not matched to a gene; V was cut back by 3 bases and J by 5 bases. The germline gives CDR1 SGDLS, CDR2 YYNGEE. CDR3 length equals 16 residues. The CDR3 nucleotides are TGTGCCAGCAGCGAGGGACTAGCGGGACGTACCGGGGAGCTGTTTTTT. It is translated as CASSEGLAGRTGELFF.

The V call is TRBV19, the J call TRBJ1-1; D unclear. CDR3 size: 14 residues. CDR1 and CDR2 from the germline V gene are LNHDA and SQIVND (reference sequence). V shed 5 bases and J shed 8 bases, with 18 bases lying between them. Here the CDR3 DNA reads TGTGCCAGTAGTGGCCATATCGCGGCAGTAGAAGCTTTCTTT. Amino acids: CASSGHIAAVEAFF.

As DNA, the CDR3 is TGCAGCGTTCCTCATCTAGCGGGATGGCGCAATGAGCAGTTCTTC. Translating gives CSVPHLAGWRNEQFF. This chain uses TRBV29-1 with TRBJ2-1, with 9 bases fitting TRBD2. V shed 5 bases and J 6 bases; nucleotides not matched to a gene: 11. The CDR3 loop spans 15 amino acids. Germline CDR1 is SQVTM and CDR2 is ANQGSEA.

The V call is TRBV2, the J call TRBJ1-1; 7 nucleotides agree with TRBD1. V dropped 4 bases and J dropped 4; count of bases not matched to a gene: 9. CDR1 and CDR2 (germline): SNHLY, FYNNEI. There are 15 residues in the CDR3. CDR3 region: CASSGAGGRITEAFF. Here the CDR3 DNA reads TGTGCCAGCAGTGGGGCAGGGGGTAGGATCACTGAAGCTTTCTTT. The variable domain in full, with the rest retrieved from reference TRBV2 and TRBJ1-1, is EPEVTQTPSHQVTQMGQEVILRCVPISNHLYFYWYRQILGQKVEFLVSFYNNEISEKSEIFDDQFSVERPDGSNFTLKIRSTKLEDSAMYFCASSGAGGRITEAFFGQGTRLTVV.

The J gene is TRBJ2-2, the V gene TRBV18, with D uncertain. CDR1 KGHSH and CDR2 LQKENI come from the germline V gene. This CDR3 has 14 residues. V was pared by 3 bases and J by 3 bases, with 8 bases between. CDR3 nucleotides: TGTGCCAGCTCACCCGAGGCTGACACCGGGGAGCTGTTTTTT. Its translation is CASSPEADTGELFF.

This clone was seen ten or more times. The chain combines TRBV30 with TRBJ2-2, with 8 bases aligning to TRBD2. Germline V gene sequence: CDR1 GTSNPN, CDR2 SVGIG (reference sequence). The V and J ends lost 4 bases and 6 bases, in that order; junction bases with no gene match: 10. CDR3 length: 15 amino acids. The chain's CDR3 is CAWMAGGSFAGELFF. CDR3 nucleotides: TGTGCCTGGATGGCGGGAGGCTCTTTCGCCGGGGAGCTGTTTTTT.

This clone has a handful of counts. The J gene is TRBJ1-2, the V gene TRBV5-4; D remains unclear. Trimming left V 0 bases short and J 4 bases short, with 4 bases between. Germline lookup yields CDR1 SGHNT and CDR2 YYREEE (reference sequence). The CDR3 runs to 12 residues. Here the CDR3 reads CASSLDTYGYTF. The CDR3 nucleotides read TGTGCCAGCAGCTTGGACACCTATGGCTACACCTTC.

CDR3 sequence (DNA): TGTGCCAGCAGACAACAGGGGACCGGGGCCAACGTCCTGACTTTC. As protein: CASRQQGTGANVLTF. The rearrangement uses TRBV2 and TRBJ2-6, with 7 bases matching TRBD1. The CDR3 is 15 residues long. Germline V gene data show CDR1 as SNHLY and CDR2 as FYNNEI. After removal of 6 bases from V and 4 bases from J, the junction contained 6 bases not matched to a gene.

The V call is TRBV19, the J call TRBJ1-2, with D perhaps matching TRBD1 (5 bases). The V end lost 2 bases, the J end lost 3 bases, and 13 bases lay between the germline ends. The CDR3 is 15 residues long. Germline V gene sequence: CDR1 LNHDA, CDR2 SQIVND (reference sequence). CDR3 sequence (DNA): TGTGCCAGTAGTATAACGGACAACTCTTACTATGGCTACACCTTC. Encoded protein: CASSITDNSYYGYTF.

This clone was seen only a few times. CDR3 DNA sequence: TGCGCCAGCAGCCGAGCGGTGGGACAGGGGAATCAGCCCCAGCATTTT. Its translation is CASSRAVGQGNQPQHF. The chain has TRBV4-1 and TRBJ1-5; TRBD1 agrees at 10 bases. The trim removed 4 bases at V and 4 bases at J, leaving 7 bases unmatched. The germline CDR1 and CDR2 sequences are MGHRA and YSYEKL. The CDR3 is made up of 16 amino acids.

This chain connects TRBV5-5 to TRBJ2-1; TRBD1 matches 8 bases. V shed 1 base, J shed 4 bases, and the junction held 7 bases outside the gene matches. This CDR3 contains 16 residues. Germline V gives CDR1 SGHKS, CDR2 YYEKEE (reference sequence). The CDR3 here is CASSLTGQGGYNEQFF. The DNA of the CDR3 is TGTGCCAGCAGCTTGACTGGACAGGGAGGATACAATGAGCAGTTCTTC.

This chain joins TRBV2 and TRBJ2-7; 10 nucleotides align to TRBD1. V lost 8 bases and J lost 0; bases outside the gene matches: 1. The CDR3 is 13 amino acids. The V gene's germline CDR1 is SNHLY and CDR2 FYNNEI. The CDR3: CASGTGVSYEQYF. The CDR3 coding sequence is TGTGCCAGCGGGACAGGGGTCTCCTACGAGCAGTACTTC.

The chain couples TRBV5-1 to TRBJ2-1; TRBD1 matches at 9 bases. V dropped 7 bases and J dropped 3; count of bases not matched to a gene: 5. CDR1 is SGHRS, CDR2 YFSETQ, per germline. This CDR3 is built from 14 residues. The CDR3 here is CASRPGQGYNEQFF. DNA of the CDR3: TGCGCCAGCCGACCGGGACAGGGCTACAATGAGCAGTTCTTC.

J is TRBJ1-4 and V is TRBV5-4, with 9 bases matching TRBD1. Unmatched junction bases numbered 12, after V lost 3 bases and J lost 6 bases. Germline CDR1 SGHNT, CDR2 YYREEE (reference sequence). This CDR3 spans 17 amino acids. This chain's CDR3 is CASSSTATGGADEKLFF. The CDR3 DNA follows: TGTGCCAGCAGCTCGACAGCTACAGGGGGCGCCGATGAAAAACTGTTTTTT.

The chain recombines TRBV4-1 with TRBJ1-1; D perhaps matches TRBD1 (5 bases). V was shortened by 2 bases and J by 1 base, with 8 bases between the two germline ends. Germline V CDR1 and CDR2: MGHRA, YSYEKL. The CDR3 length is 14 residues. This CDR3 reads CASSQYQGNTEAFF. The CDR3 region has the DNA TGCGCCAGCAGCCAATATCAGGGGAACACTGAAGCTTTCTTT.

In this sample, this clone turned up once. This chain connects TRBV5-1 to TRBJ1-2; D perhaps matches TRBD1 (6 bases). Germline V lookup: CDR1 SGHRS, CDR2 YFSETQ. CDR3 length: 13 amino acids. V lost 5 bases to trimming and J lost 9 bases, with 17 bases between them. CDR3 sequence (DNA): TGCGCCAGCAGACAAGCCCGGGACATTCGCTACACCTTC. The encoded protein is CASRQARDIRYTF.

The chain is built from TRBV30 and TRBJ2-1; TRBD2 is a possible D gene (6 bases). This CDR3 region has 14 residues. The ends were cut back, 2 bases at V and 3 bases at J, with 11 bases in the middle. CDR1 and CDR2 (germline): GTSNPN, SVGIG (reference sequence). CDR3 in DNA: TGTGCCTGGAGTATGCGGGAAGTCTACAATGAGCAGTTCTTC. Encoded protein: CAWSMREVYNEQFF.

The chain recombines TRBV24-1 with TRBJ2-7, with D perhaps matching TRBD2 (5 bases). The CDR3 is made up of 14 amino acids. Trimming took off 6 bases at V and 5 bases at J, with 16 bases between the two ends. CDR1 is KGHDR and CDR2 is SFDVKD in the germline V gene. This CDR3 reads CATSSGKPPDEQYF. In nucleotides, the CDR3 is TGTGCCACCAGTTCCGGGAAGCCGCCTGACGAGCAGTACTTC.

This chain links TRBV5-4 with TRBJ1-1, with 7 bases identical to TRBD1. Germline V lookup: CDR1 SGHNT, CDR2 YYREEE (reference sequence). The CDR3 is 15 amino acids. The junction had 3 bases not matched to a gene; V was cut back by 0 bases and J by 1 base. The CDR3 coding sequence is TGTGCCAGCAGCTTGGGTTCAGGGGGGAACACTGAAGCTTTCTTT. Encoded protein: CASSLGSGGNTEAFF.

The chain recombines TRBV4-2 with TRBJ2-1, with D possibly matching TRBD1 (6 bases). Looked up from germline, CDR1 is LGHNA and CDR2 is YNFKEQ. CDR3 length: 16 residues. V was pared by 0 bases and J by 5 bases, with 14 bases between. The CDR3 DNA follows: TGTGCCAGCAGCCAAGACTACCGGGACACGGACAATGAGCAGTTCTTC. Protein product: CASSQDYRDTDNEQFF.